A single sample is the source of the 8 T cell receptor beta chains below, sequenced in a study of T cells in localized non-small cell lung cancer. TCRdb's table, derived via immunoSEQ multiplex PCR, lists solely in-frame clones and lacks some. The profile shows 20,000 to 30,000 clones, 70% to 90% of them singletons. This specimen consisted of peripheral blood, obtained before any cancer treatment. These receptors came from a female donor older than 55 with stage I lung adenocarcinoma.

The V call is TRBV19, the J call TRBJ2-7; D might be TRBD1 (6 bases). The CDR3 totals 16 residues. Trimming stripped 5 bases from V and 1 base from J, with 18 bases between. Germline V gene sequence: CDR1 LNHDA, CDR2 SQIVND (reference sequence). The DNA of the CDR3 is TGTGCCAGTAGTCCAACAGGGTCGAGAGGGTCCTACGAGCAGTACTTC. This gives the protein CASSPTGSRGSYEQYF.

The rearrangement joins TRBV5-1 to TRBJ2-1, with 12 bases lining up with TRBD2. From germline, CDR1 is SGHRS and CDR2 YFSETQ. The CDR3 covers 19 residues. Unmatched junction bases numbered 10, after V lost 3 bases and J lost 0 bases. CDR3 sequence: CASSWRGTSGQSSYNEQFF. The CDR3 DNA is TGCGCCAGCAGCTGGCGAGGGACTAGCGGGCAGAGCTCCTACAATGAGCAGTTCTTC.

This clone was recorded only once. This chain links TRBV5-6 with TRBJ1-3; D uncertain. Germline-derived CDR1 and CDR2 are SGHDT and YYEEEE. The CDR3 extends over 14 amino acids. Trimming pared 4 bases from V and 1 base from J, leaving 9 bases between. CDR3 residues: CASSLFQSGNTIYF. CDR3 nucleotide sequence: TGTGCCAGCAGCCTATTTCAATCTGGAAACACCATATATTTT.

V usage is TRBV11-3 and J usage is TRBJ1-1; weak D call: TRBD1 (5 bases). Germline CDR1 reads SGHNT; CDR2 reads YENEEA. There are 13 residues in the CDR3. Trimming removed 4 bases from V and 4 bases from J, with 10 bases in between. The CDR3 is CASSSGGGTEAFF. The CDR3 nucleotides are TGTGCCAGCAGCTCCGGGGGGGGCACTGAAGCTTTCTTT.

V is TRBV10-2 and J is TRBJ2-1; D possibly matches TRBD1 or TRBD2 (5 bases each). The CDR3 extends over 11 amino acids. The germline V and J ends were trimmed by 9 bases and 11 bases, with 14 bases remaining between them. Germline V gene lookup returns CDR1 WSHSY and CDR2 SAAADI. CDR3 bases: TGCGCCAGTGGGACCGGGCGAAAGCAGTTCTTC. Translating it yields CASGTGRKQFF.

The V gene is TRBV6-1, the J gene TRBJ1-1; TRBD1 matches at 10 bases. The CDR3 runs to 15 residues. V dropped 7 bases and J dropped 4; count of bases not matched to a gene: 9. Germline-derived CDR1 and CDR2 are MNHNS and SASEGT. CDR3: CASNPGTGVFTEAFF. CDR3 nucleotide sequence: TGTGCCAGCAACCCCGGGACAGGGGTCTTCACTGAAGCTTTCTTT.

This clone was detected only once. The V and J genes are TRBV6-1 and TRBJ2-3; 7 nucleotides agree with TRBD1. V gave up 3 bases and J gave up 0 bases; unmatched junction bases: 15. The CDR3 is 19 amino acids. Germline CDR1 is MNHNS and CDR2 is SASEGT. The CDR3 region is CASSDSWGQTFYSTDTQYF. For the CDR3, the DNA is TGTGCCAGCAGTGATTCTTGGGGACAGACCTTCTATAGCACAGATACGCAGTATTTT.

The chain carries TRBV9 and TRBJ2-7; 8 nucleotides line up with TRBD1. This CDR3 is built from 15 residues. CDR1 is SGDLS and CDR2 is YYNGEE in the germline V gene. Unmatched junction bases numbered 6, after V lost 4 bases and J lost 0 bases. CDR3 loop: CASSQTGGFSYEQYF. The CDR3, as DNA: TGTGCCAGCAGCCAAACAGGGGGATTCTCCTACGAGCAGTACTTC.